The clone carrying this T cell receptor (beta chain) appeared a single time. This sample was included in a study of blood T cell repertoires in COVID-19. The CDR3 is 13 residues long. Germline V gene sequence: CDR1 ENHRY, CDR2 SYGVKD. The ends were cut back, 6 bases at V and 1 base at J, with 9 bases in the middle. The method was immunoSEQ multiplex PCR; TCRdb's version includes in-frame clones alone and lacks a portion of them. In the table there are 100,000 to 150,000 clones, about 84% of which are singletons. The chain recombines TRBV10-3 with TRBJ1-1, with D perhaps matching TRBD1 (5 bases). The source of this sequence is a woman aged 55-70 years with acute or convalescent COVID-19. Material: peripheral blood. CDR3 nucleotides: TGTGCCATCAGCCCCGGACAGAACACTGAAGCTTTCTTT. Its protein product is CAISPGQNTEAFF.